The 10 T cell receptor beta chains presented below share a single source sample, sequenced in a study of cytomegalovirus exposure and HLA in healthy donors. It was with 60 Vbeta and 13 Jbeta primers that the PCR ran. This table comes from immunoSEQ multiplex PCR, and its TCRdb copy is limited to in-frame clones, with some not included. The sample carries 90,000 to 130,000 clones, around 80% recorded once. Sequencing input: PBMCs. These receptors came from a man aged 25 to 40 in good health and CMV-seropositive.

This clone occurred a few times. V is TRBV25-1 and J is TRBJ1-4; TRBD1 aligns across 7 bases. The CDR3 extends over 15 amino acids. Unmatched junction bases numbered 7, after V lost 4 bases and J lost 5 bases. Per the germline V gene, CDR1 is MGHDK and CDR2 is SYGVNS. DNA of the CDR3: TGTGCCAGCAGTGGAAAACAGGGGTGGAATGAAAAACTGTTTTTT. Amino acid sequence: CASSGKQGWNEKLFF.

The chain has TRBV6-5 and TRBJ2-4; perhaps TRBD1 as D (5 bases). The germline V gene encodes CDR1 MNHEY and CDR2 SVGAGI. Trimming took 2 bases from V and 6 from J, leaving 8 bases between them. The CDR3 runs 13 residues. The CDR3 sequence: CASSYGQGNIQYF. CDR3 coding DNA: TGTGCCAGCAGTTACGGGCAGGGAAACATTCAGTACTTC.

The chain carries TRBV10-3 and TRBJ1-2; unclear D gene. Trimming left V 5 bases short and J 3 bases short, with 10 bases between. There are 13 residues in the CDR3. Per the germline V gene, CDR1 is ENHRY and CDR2 is SYGVKD. CDR3 amino acids: CAISWVQDYGYTF. Here the CDR3 DNA reads TGTGCCATCAGTTGGGTTCAGGACTATGGCTACACCTTC.

This clone was counted only a few times. The rearrangement links TRBV5-6 to TRBJ1-1; maybe TRBD1 (5 bases). V dropped 0 bases and J dropped 4 bases, with 10 bases sitting between them. This CDR3 region has 14 residues. From germline, CDR1 is SGHDT and CDR2 YYEEEE. CDR3 sequence: CASSLEGAGTEAFF. The CDR3 DNA is TGTGCCAGCAGCTTGGAAGGGGCTGGCACTGAAGCTTTCTTT.

This rearrangement joins TRBV10-3 to TRBJ2-1; 10 nucleotides agree with TRBD1. The V and J ends lost 6 bases and 7 bases, in that order; junction bases with no gene match: 15. Looked up from germline, CDR1 is ENHRY and CDR2 is SYGVKD. This CDR3 spans 17 amino acids. The CDR3 loop is CAISPPGQGRVWNEQFF. The DNA of the CDR3 is TGTGCCATCAGCCCCCCGGGACAGGGGAGGGTATGGAATGAGCAGTTCTTC.

The chain joins TRBV5-1 to TRBJ1-1; the match to TRBD1 covers 9 bases. The junction had 7 bases not matched to a gene; V was cut back by 0 bases and J by 1 base. The germline gives CDR1 SGHRS, CDR2 YFSETQ. The CDR3 totals 17 residues. CDR3 coding DNA: TGCGCCAGCAGCTTGGCCCTAATGGGACAGGGGAACACTGAAGCTTTCTTT. Protein sequence: CASSLALMGQGNTEAFF. The complete variable domain, with remaining parts taken from reference TRBV5-1 and TRBJ1-1, reads KAGVTQTPRYLIKTRGQQVTLSCSPISGHRSVSWYQQTPGQGLQFLFEYFSETQRNKGNFPGRFSGRQFSNSRSEMNVSTLELGDSALYLCASSLALMGQGNTEAFFGQGTRLTVV.

This chain joins TRBV5-1 and TRBJ2-1; 8 bases map to TRBD2. This CDR3 is 14 amino acids long. J was trimmed by 7 bases and V by 7 bases; bases with no gene match: 10. Germline V gives CDR1 SGHRS, CDR2 YFSETQ. The CDR3 DNA reads TGCGCCAGCGGCCCGAATAGCGGGGCGAATGAGCAGTTCTTC. It yields the protein CASGPNSGANEQFF.

The chain joins TRBV2 to TRBJ1-1, with D unclear. There are 14 residues in the CDR3. CDR1 is SNHLY, CDR2 FYNNEI, per germline. V lost 7 bases and J 1 base, leaving 13 bases between the germline ends. CDR3 DNA: TGTGCCAGCAAGCGGGTCTTTGGGAACACTGAAGCTTTCTTT. Protein: CASKRVFGNTEAFF.

The V gene is TRBV29-1, the J gene TRBJ2-7, with 9 bases aligning to TRBD1. Germline loops: CDR1 SQVTM, CDR2 ANQGSEA. This CDR3 contains 16 residues. V lost 6 bases and J lost 2; bases outside the gene matches: 14. The CDR3 DNA reads as TGCAGCGTCCTAACCCCGGGACAGGGTAGTCCCTACGAGCAGTACTTC. It codes for CSVLTPGQGSPYEQYF.

The chain is built from TRBV2 and TRBJ1-1; 11 positions match TRBD1. Germline V gives CDR1 SNHLY, CDR2 FYNNEI. V dropped 6 bases and J dropped 5; count of bases not matched to a gene: 2. The CDR3 length is 13 residues. CDR3 coding DNA: TGTGCCAGCAGGGGGGACAGGGGGACTGAAGCTTTCTTT. Its translation is CASRGDRGTEAFF.